This T cell receptor (beta chain) was sequenced during a study of blood T cell repertoires in COVID-19. Study in general: Both acute and convalescent COVID-19 samples were obtained from the United States, Italy and Spain. PBMCs, B-cell-depleted T cells, or T cells were the source of the cDNA or gDNA that made up the material.

In the original analysis: The authors estimated nucleated cell counts from reference gene primer amplification. The protocol was immunoSEQ multiplex PCR, while the TCRdb copy is restricted to in-frame clones and leaves out a portion. The DNA gave D and trimming, while V, J and clone size come from that table. Among around 84,000 clones listed, around 83% were seen once. The CDR3 contains 15 residues. The germline V gene encodes CDR1 LNHDA and CDR2 SQIVND (reference sequence). The V segment lost 7 bases and the J segment 6 bases; nucleotides outside the gene matches: 9. The chain joins TRBV19 to TRBJ2-1; 10 bases agree with TRBD2. The receptor's source is an elderly man with active or convalescent COVID-19. Input material: peripheral blood. This CDR3 reads CASKTHSGRSNEQFF. For the CDR3, the DNA is TGTGCCAGTAAAACACATAGCGGGAGGAGCAATGAGCAGTTCTTC.